This entry concerns a single T cell receptor beta chain. Antigen specificity is unknown. The data are from a study of OX40 agonist ivuxolimab in advanced cancers. Produced via immunoSEQ multiplex PCR; TCRdb's table is partial and in-frame only. The data show tens of thousands of clones, 85% seen once. The CDR3 is made up of 15 amino acids. CDR1 is SGHNT, CDR2 YYREEE, per germline (reference sequence). V was pared by 0 bases and J by 1 base, with 0 bases of the junction left unmatched. Study-wide points: At doses 0.1 to 3.0 mg/kg, CD4+ and CD8+ clones expanded.

This TCR came from an adult with an advanced solid tumor such as melanoma, head and neck, liver or kidney cancer. Material: CD4+ or CD8+ T cells sorted from blood, obtained in a trial of the OX40 agonist ivuxolimab. The chain employs TRBV5-4 and TRBJ2-3; 9 bases map to TRBD2. CDR3 coding DNA: TGTGCCAGCAGCTTGGGACTAGCGGGCACAGATACGCAGTATTTT. Its translation: CASSLGLAGTDTQYF.